Listed below are T cell receptor beta chains from one sample, sequenced in a study of T cell responses to AZD1222 COVID-19 vaccine. Profiling relied on immunoSEQ multiplex PCR, and the TCRdb table lists in-frame clones only, not all of them. This sample yields 150,000 or so clones, of which 92% are seen a single time; about 3.5% belongs to the top ten. The material was peripheral blood, obtained on day 0 of AZD1222 vaccination. The receptors derive from an adult in good health. The CDR3 runs from the conserved cysteine through the conserved F or W. Each record gives: J gene, clone size, D gene, V gene, CDR3 protein, CDR3 DNA. D genes are given only for firm matches. Clone size is shown for a subset of rows, as once, few, many or a class of expanded clone.

TRBJ2-7 | NA | NA | TRBV5-4 | CASSLRASSSYEQYF | TGTGCCAGCAGCTTGCGGGCGAGTAGCTCCTACGAGCAGTACTTC
TRBJ2-5 | NA | TRBD2 | TRBV4-2 | CASSTTSGSETQYF | TGTGCCAGCAGCACCACTAGCGGGAGCGAGACCCAGTACTTC
TRBJ2-7 | NA | TRBD2 | TRBV5-6 | CASRGLSGREDEQYF | TGTGCCAGCAGGGGCCTTAGCGGGAGAGAGGACGAGCAGTACTTC
TRBJ2-5 | NA | NA | TRBV5-1 | CASSLGYGPQYF | TGCGCCAGCAGCTTGGGCTACGGGCCCCAGTACTTC
TRBJ1-1 | NA | NA | TRBV10-3 | CAIRGTRGTEAFF | TGTGCCATCAGGGGGACGCGAGGCACTGAAGCTTTCTTT
TRBJ1-1 | NA | NA | TRBV12-5 | CASALITGTEAFF | TGTGCTAGTGCCCTTATCACGGGCACTGAAGCTTTCTTT
TRBJ2-3 | NA | NA | TRBV5-1 | CASSSGGGSGTQYF | TGCGCCAGCAGCTCCGGAGGGGGGAGTGGGACGCAGTATTTT
TRBJ2-7 | NA | NA | TRBV4-3 | CASSQAGGGGYEQYF | TGCGCCAGCAGCCAAGCGGGGGGAGGGGGCTACGAGCAGTACTTC
TRBJ2-7 | NA | TRBD1 | TRBV5-1 | CASSSGGTGYEQYF | TGCGCCAGCAGCTCCGGTGGGACAGGGTACGAGCAGTACTTC
TRBJ2-7 | NA | NA | TRBV6-5 | CASSYSIQNTYEQYF | TGTGCCAGCAGTTACTCGATACAGAACACCTACGAGCAGTACTTC
TRBJ1-2 | NA | NA | TRBV19 | CASSIATGGYTF | TGTGCCAGTAGTATCGCCACAGGCGGCTACACCTTC
TRBJ2-2 | NA | NA | TRBV7-8 | CASSLGRGTGFSGANTGELFF | TGTGCCAGCAGCCTCGGGCGAGGGACAGGGTTTAGCGGGGCGAACACCGGGGAGCTGTTTTTT
TRBJ2-2 | NA | NA | TRBV7-2 | CASSAGLLAGGELFF | TGTGCCAGCAGCGCGGGACTCTTAGCTGGGGGGGAGCTGTTTTTT
TRBJ1-4 | NA | NA | TRBV15 | CATSRDQGPNEKLFF | TGTGCCACCAGCAGAGATCAGGGCCCGAATGAAAAACTGTTTTTT
TRBJ1-4 | once | NA | TRBV2 | CASSDVEYNEKLFF | TGTGCCAGCAGTGATGTGGAGTATAATGAAAAACTGTTTTTT
TRBJ1-5 | NA | NA | TRBV18 | CASSPLSGAGNQPQHF | TGTGCCAGCTCACCACTCTCCGGAGCGGGCAATCAGCCCCAGCATTTT
TRBJ2-2 | NA | NA | TRBV4-3 | CASSQERVQNTGELFF | TGCGCCAGCAGCCAAGAGAGGGTACAGAACACCGGGGAGCTGTTTTTT
TRBJ2-5 | NA | NA | TRBV5-1 | CASSFDTKETQYF | TGCGCCAGCAGCTTCGACACTAAAGAGACCCAGTACTTC
TRBJ2-3 | NA | NA | TRBV19 | CASSMLAASTDTQYF | TGTGCCAGTAGTATGCTCGCGGCTAGCACAGATACGCAGTATTTT
TRBJ1-3 | NA | NA | TRBV6-2/TRBV6-3 | CASRPRQQLSGNTIYF | TGTGCCAGCAGGCCTAGACAGCAACTCTCTGGAAACACCATATATTTT
TRBJ2-3 | NA | TRBD2 | TRBV19 | CARGKVLAVDTQYF | TGTGCCAGAGGCAAAGTACTAGCGGTAGATACGCAGTATTTT
TRBJ2-7 | NA | NA | TRBV6-5 | CASSPGARRQYF | TGTGCCAGCAGTCCCGGGGCGCGCAGGCAGTACTTC
TRBJ2-2 | NA | NA | TRBV27 | CATRVWVNTGELFF | TGTGCCACCCGGGTATGGGTTAACACCGGGGAGCTGTTTTTT
TRBJ1-1 | NA | TRBD1 | TRBV30 | CAWSVGQGGGQAFF | TGTGCCTGGAGTGTCGGACAGGGCGGGGGGCAAGCTTTCTTT
TRBJ2-5 | NA | NA | TRBV5-4 | CASSLAVSVGGKETQYF | TGTGCCAGCAGCTTGGCAGTTTCGGTCGGAGGGAAAGAGACCCAGTACTTC
TRBJ1-1 | NA | NA | TRBV19 | CASSIGRGTEAFF | TGTGCCAGTAGTATAGGTCGGGGAACTGAAGCTTTCTTT
TRBJ2-1 | once | TRBD1 | TRBV10-3 | CAIRGNRGLNLNEQFF | TGTGCCATCAGGGGGAACAGGGGTCTAAATTTGAATGAGCAGTTCTTC
TRBJ1-5 | NA | NA | TRBV7-6 | CASSPNPGRNQPQHF | TGTGCCAGCAGCCCCAACCCTGGGCGCAATCAGCCCCAGCATTTT
TRBJ2-7 | NA | NA | TRBV6-2/TRBV6-3 | CASSYYGMSGYF | TGTGCCAGCAGTTACTATGGGATGTCGGGGTACTTC
TRBJ2-7 | NA | NA | TRBV15 | CATSRGHTYEQYF | TGTGCCACCAGCAGAGGGCACACCTACGAGCAGTACTTC
TRBJ1-2 | NA | NA | TRBV30 | CAWSPQGRDGYTF | TGTGCCTGGAGCCCGCAGGGGAGGGATGGCTACACCTTC
TRBJ2-7 | NA | TRBD2 | TRBV4-3 | CASSQDGGGTYEQYF | TGCGCCAGCAGCCAAGATGGCGGGGGAACCTACGAGCAGTACTTC
TRBJ1-3 | NA | NA | TRBV5-4 | CASSSTGYSGNTIYF | TGTGCCAGCAGCTCCACAGGGTATTCTGGAAACACCATATATTTT
TRBJ2-7 | once | TRBD2 | TRBV5-1 | CASSPVAGVGNEQYF | TGCGCCAGCAGCCCCGTGGCGGGAGTAGGGAACGAGCAGTACTTC
TRBJ1-2 | NA | NA | TRBV6-5 | CASPNLLGGGYTF | TGTGCCAGCCCCAACCTCTTGGGGGGTGGCTACACCTTC
TRBJ2-6 | NA | NA | TRBV19 | CASSIVGPPNVLTF | TGTGCCAGTAGTATAGTTGGTCCGCCCAACGTCCTGACTTTC
TRBJ1-2 | NA | TRBD1 | TRBV5-4 | CASSLAGGDGYTF | TGTGCCAGCAGCTTGGCAGGGGGCGATGGCTACACCTTC
TRBJ2-1 | NA | NA | TRBV3-1/TRBV3-2 | CASSQDEGSYNEQFF | TGTGCCAGCAGCCAAGATGAGGGATCTTACAATGAGCAGTTCTTC
TRBJ2-6 | NA | NA | TRBV11-3 | CASSSRSSVSGANVLTF | TGTGCCAGCAGCTCCCGGTCTAGCGTTTCTGGGGCCAACGTCCTGACTTTC
TRBJ2-1 | NA | TRBD2 | TRBV5-1 | CASSLVPGLAGQSSYNEQFF | TGCGCCAGCAGCTTGGTGCCGGGACTAGCGGGGCAGAGCTCCTACAATGAGCAGTTCTTC
TRBJ2-3 | NA | NA | TRBV6-5 | CASRLDAVGTDTQYF | TGTGCCAGCAGACTTGACGCCGTAGGCACAGATACGCAGTATTTT
TRBJ1-4 | NA | TRBD1 | TRBV5-1 | CASSIDRVYEKLFF | TGCGCCAGCAGCATAGACAGGGTGTATGAAAAACTGTTTTTT
TRBJ1-2 | NA | NA | TRBV10-2 | CASTRDGTYGYTF | TGCGCCAGCACCCGGGACGGGACCTATGGCTACACCTTC
TRBJ2-5 | NA | NA | TRBV7-3 | CASSFGRGETQYF | TGTGCCAGCAGCTTCGGCAGGGGTGAGACCCAGTACTTC
TRBJ2-7 | NA | NA | TRBV5-4 | CASSLARSSYEQYF | TGTGCCAGCAGCTTGGCCCGTAGCTCCTACGAGCAGTACTTC
TRBJ2-2 | NA | TRBD1 | TRBV19 | CASSSNQPPGTGGNTGELFF | TGTGCCAGTAGTTCCAATCAACCTCCCGGTACAGGGGGCAACACCGGGGAGCTGTTTTTT
TRBJ1-3 | once | NA | TRBV5-4 | CASSLEQFSGNTIYF | TGTGCCAGCAGCTTGGAACAGTTCTCTGGAAACACCATATATTTT